The rows below give T cell receptor beta chains drawn from one sample of a study of cytomegalovirus exposure and HLA in healthy donors. Here immunoSEQ multiplex PCR was the method, and the copy in TCRdb shows in-frame clones only, minus some. Of under 200,000 clones in the sample, 65% to 80% are singletons; the top ten hold 2.5% to 3.5%. Sequences were obtained from PBMCs. Every receptor here comes from a woman in her forties or fifties in good health and CMV-seropositive. Each CDR3 is given with its conserved first and last residue. D genes are given only for firm matches. Clone size appears in some rows only: once, few, many, or a class for an expanded clone.

TRBD2 | TRBJ2-7 | TRBV2 | . | TGTGCCAGCATGCCGGGACTAGCGTCCTACGAGCAGTACTTC | CASMPGLASYEQYF
. | TRBJ2-5 | TRBV6-5 | . | TGTGCCAGCAGTTACCGAGGGATCGGGGAGACCCAGTACTTC | CASSYRGIGETQYF
. | TRBJ1-2 | TRBV6-5 | . | TGTGCCACCTCCGGACAGCGTGGCTACACCTTC | CATSGQRGYTF
TRBD2 | TRBJ2-7 | TRBV13 | . | TGTGCCAGCCGTTTTTCCGGGGGGACCTACGAGCAGTACTTC | CASRFSGGTYEQYF
TRBD2 | TRBJ2-2 | TRBV9 | . | TGTGCCAGCAGCCCCGGGACTAGCGGGGGAGACACCGGGGAGCTGTTTTTT | CASSPGTSGGDTGELFF
. | TRBJ2-7 | TRBV6-5 | once | TGTGCCAGCAGTTCCTCAGAAACCGGGACATACTACGAGCAGTACTTC | CASSSSETGTYYEQYF
TRBD1 | TRBJ1-2 | TRBV4-2 | . | TGTGCCAGCAGCCAAGATGTCTGGACAGGGGGGGGCTATGGCTACACCTTC | CASSQDVWTGGGYGYTF
TRBD1 | TRBJ2-1 | TRBV5-6 | . | TGTGCCAGCAGCGTCCCGGGACAGGGGGTGAACAATGAGCAGTTCTTC | CASSVPGQGVNNEQFF
. | TRBJ2-2 | TRBV30 | . | TGTGCCTGGAGGGGCGACACCGGGGAGCTGTTTTTT | CAWRGDTGELFF
. | TRBJ2-3 | TRBV5-1 | . | TGCGCCAGCAGCCTCCGAATTGGGGGCTCGGTCGATACGCAGTATTTT | CASSLRIGGSVDTQYF
. | TRBJ2-6 | TRBV2 | . | TGTGCCAGCACTGGAGCTGGGGCCAACGTCCTGACTTTC | CASTGAGANVLTF
. | TRBJ2-5 | TRBV10-3 | . | TGTGCCATCAGTGAGTCCGTTGAGGCGGGAGAGACCCAGTACTTC | CAISESVEAGETQYF
. | TRBJ1-1 | TRBV7-2 | . | TGTGCCAGCAGCTTAATCTTCCAGTACACTGAAGCTTTCTTT | CASSLIFQYTEAFF
. | TRBJ1-5 | TRBV6-1 | . | TGTGCCAGCAGTAGGACAGAAAATCAGCCCCAGCATTTT | CASSRTENQPQHF
. | TRBJ2-7 | TRBV5-1 | . | TGCGCCAGCAGCGTGGCAAACCAGGGAAGCTACGAGCAGTACTTC | CASSVANQGSYEQYF
. | TRBJ2-7 | TRBV29-1 | few | TGCAGCGTTGAAACAGGGACCTACGAGCAGTACTTC | CSVETGTYEQYF
TRBD1 | TRBJ1-6 | TRBV19 | . | TGTGCCAGTAGTATATCAGGACAGGCAAAGAGCTCCTATAATTCACCCCTCCACTTT | CASSISGQAKSSYNSPLHF
TRBD2 | TRBJ2-7 | TRBV7-9 | . | TGTGCCAGCAGCTCGGGGCGGCTAGCGGGATACGAGCAGTACTTC | CASSSGRLAGYEQYF
. | TRBJ1-2 | TRBV5-4 | many | TGTGCCAGCAGCTTGGATAGGGGACTTTTCTATGGCTACACCTTC | CASSLDRGLFYGYTF
TRBD1 | TRBJ2-7 | TRBV29-1 | . | TGCAGCGACGTAGACAGGGAATACAACGAGCAGTACTTC | CSDVDREYNEQYF
TRBD1 | TRBJ1-5 | TRBV10-3 | . | TGTGCCATCAGTGATGATCAGGGGGCCGACAATCAGCCCCAGCATTTT | CAISDDQGADNQPQHF
TRBD1 | TRBJ1-6 | TRBV10-2 | . | TGCGCCAGCAGAGGGGACAGAAATTCACCCCTCCACTTT | CASRGDRNSPLHF
TRBD2 | TRBJ2-1 | TRBV13 | . | TGTGCCAGCAGCTGGGGAGCGGGGGCCAATGAGCAGTTCTTC | CASSWGAGANEQFF
TRBD2 | TRBJ2-3 | TRBV5-5 | . | TGTGCCAGCACCTTCGGGGGGGCCAGCACAGATACGCAGTATTTT | CASTFGGASTDTQYF
. | TRBJ2-2 | TRBV23-1 | few | TGCGCCAGCAGTCAATCTAAGGGTTCAATGGACAACTCGAACACCGGGGAGCTGTTTTTT | CASSQSKGSMDNSNTGELFF
. | TRBJ2-7 | TRBV18 | . | TGTGCCAGCTCACCAAGTGGTAGCTCCTACGAGCAGTACTTC | CASSPSGSSYEQYF
. | TRBJ1-1 | TRBV5-1 | few | TGCGCCAGCAGCTTAGAAGCGACCGGAACTGAAGCTTTCTTT | CASSLEATGTEAFF
. | TRBJ1-5 | TRBV11-1 | . | TGTGCCAGCAGCTTCGACTTTAATCAGCCCCAGCATTTT | CASSFDFNQPQHF
TRBD2 | TRBJ2-2 | TRBV7-8 | once | TGTGCCAGCAGCTCCGGGACTAGCGGGACCGGGGAGCTGTTTTTT | CASSSGTSGTGELFF
. | TRBJ1-4 | TRBV16 | . | TGTGCCAGCAGCCAATGGAGGGGAGAGGGTGAAAAACTGTTTTTT | CASSQWRGEGEKLFF
. | TRBJ2-6 | TRBV5-1 | . | TGCGCCAGCAGCCAGTCCTCTGGGGCCAACGTCCTGACTTTC | CASSQSSGANVLTF
. | TRBJ1-5 | TRBV2 | few | TGTGCCAGCAGTTCCAGGGGCCAGCCCCAGCATTTT | CASSSRGQPQHF
TRBD1 | TRBJ1-2 | TRBV6-5 | . | TGTGCCAGCAGTTACTCGAACAGGGGGTGGAGGGGCTACACCTTC | CASSYSNRGWRGYTF
TRBD2 | TRBJ2-5 | TRBV5-1 | . | TGCGCCAGCAGCTTGGATGTAGCTGGGGGGGGAGAGACCCAGTACTTC | CASSLDVAGGGETQYF
TRBD1 | TRBJ1-2 | TRBV6-5 | . | TGTGCCAGCAGTCGGACAGGGTTGGACTATGGCTACACCTTC | CASSRTGLDYGYTF
. | TRBJ1-1 | TRBV4-2 | . | TGTGCCAGCAGCCAATCAGGAGGACAGATTAACACTGAAGCTTTCTTT | CASSQSGGQINTEAFF
. | TRBJ1-3 | TRBV6-6 | few | TGTGCCAGCAGTACTTCAGGGCTTCAGGACACCATATATTTT | CASSTSGLQDTIYF
. | TRBJ1-3 | TRBV19 | . | TGTGCCAGTAGGGATTCGACACTCTCTGGAAACACCATATATTTT | CASRDSTLSGNTIYF
TRBD1 | TRBJ1-2 | TRBV5-6 | . | TGTGCCAGCAGCTTGGAAACAGGGGGCCTTCGTGGCTACACCTTC | CASSLETGGLRGYTF
TRBD1 | TRBJ2-5 | TRBV5-5 | . | TGTGCCAGCAGGAGGACAGGGTCCCCGGGAGAGACCCAGTACTTC | CASRRTGSPGETQYF